The entry below describes one T cell receptor beta chain. What it recognizes is unknown. At collection, donors were nominally healthy, but unrecorded immune exposures were probable. The CDR3 contains 13 residues. J lost 7 bases, V lost 2 bases, and 4 bases had no gene match. Looked up from germline, CDR1 is LGHNT and CDR2 is FRNRAP. These data come from a study of cytomegalovirus exposure and HLA in healthy donors. Regarding the study as a whole: A highly shared variant cluster was judged a likely technical artifact. Information on immune exposure was restricted to one variable (CMV serostatus). In vitro confirmation showed a few CMV-associated chains to be CMV antigen specific.

Use of 60 Vbeta and 13 Jbeta primers characterized the PCR. Repertoires were generated with immunoSEQ multiplex PCR, while TCRdb's copy carries only in-frame clones and drops some. The data contain about 130,000 clones, 70% to 80% of them singletons. The sample was PBMCs. The chain carries TRBV12-5 and TRBJ2-5, with TRBD2 identical over 7 bases. This sequence was found in a man younger than 40 in good health and CMV-seronegative. The CDR3 region has the DNA TGTGCTAGTGGTTTGAGTGGGGGGGGGACCCAGTACTTC. Its translation is CASGLSGGGTQYF.